These 26 T cell receptor beta chains were sequenced from one sample in a study of OX40 agonist ivuxolimab in advanced cancers. The library was built by means of the immunoSEQ multiplex PCR assay. Held by TCRdb, this immuneACCESS table contains in-frame sequences only and omits some clones. Under half of the omission traces to an unresolved V gene where checked; the cause of the rest is unknown. The sample table contains 70,000 to 95,000 clones; only one count was recorded for more than 85% of them. 1% to 1.3% of the sample belongs to the ten largest clones. Sequences were derived from CD4+ or CD8+ T cells sorted from blood, sampled in a trial of the OX40 agonist ivuxolimab. The receptors were sampled from an adult with an advanced solid tumor such as melanoma, head and neck, liver or kidney cancer.

V usage is TRBV19 and J usage is TRBJ1-2, with D unresolved. The CDR3 consists of 14 residues. V was cut by 4 bases and J by 7 bases, with 16 bases left in between. Looked up from germline, CDR1 is LNHDA and CDR2 is SQIVND (reference sequence). The CDR3 loop is CASSTIMGSVGYTF. The CDR3 DNA follows: TGTGCCAGTAGTACGATAATGGGGTCGGTTGGCTACACCTTC.

The chain employs TRBV5-1 and TRBJ1-4; 7 bases fit TRBD1. With 3 bases clipped from V and 7 bases from J, the junction kept 6 bases outside the gene matches. The CDR3 loop spans 14 amino acids. Per germline, CDR1 SGHRS and CDR2 YFSETQ. CDR3 sequence: CASSSSGGAEKLFF. The CDR3 coding sequence is TGCGCCAGCAGCTCATCAGGGGGAGCTGAAAAACTGTTTTTT.

V and J are TRBV6-4 and TRBJ2-7; a weak D match, TRBD2 (7 bases). Trimming cost V 8 bases and J 4 bases, with 18 bases left between them. CDR1 MRHNA and CDR2 SNTAGT come from the germline V gene. The CDR3 extends over 14 amino acids. The CDR3 region is CASPTRGGRYEQYF. The DNA of the CDR3 is TGTGCCAGCCCCACTAGGGGGGGGCGGTACGAGCAGTACTTC.

J is TRBJ2-3 and V is TRBV5-1, with TRBD2 matching 14 bases. Germline CDR1 and CDR2: SGHRS and YFSETQ. J gave up 6 bases and V 4 bases, and 13 bases lay outside the gene matches. CDR3 size: 18 residues. The CDR3 DNA follows: TGCGCCAGCAGCCCTGGACTAGCGGGAGGCCTAACCGGGGATACGCAGTATTTT. This sequence encodes CASSPGLAGGLTGDTQYF.

The chain carries TRBV15 and TRBJ2-5, with TRBD1 as a possible D gene (5 bases). V lost 8 bases and J lost 1, with 14 bases in between. Per germline, CDR1 LNHNV and CDR2 YYDKDF (reference sequence). The CDR3 consists of 14 residues. For the CDR3, the DNA is TGTGCCACCGGAAGGGGTTCTTCCCAAGAGACCCAGTACTTC. The encoded protein is CATGRGSSQETQYF.

This sequence joins TRBV2 and TRBJ1-1; D is unclear. CDR3 length: 14 residues. Trimming took off 2 bases at V and 3 bases at J, with 10 bases between the two ends. The germline V gene encodes CDR1 SNHLY and CDR2 FYNNEI. CDR3 nucleotides: TGTGCCAGCAGTGAACTTTGGCGGTACACTGAAGCTTTCTTT. Translating gives CASSELWRYTEAFF.

CDR3 sequence: CALHPRGDIYGYTF. The CDR3 nucleotides are TGTGCCCTACACCCTAGGGGCGATATCTATGGCTACACCTTC. J is TRBJ1-2 and V is TRBV30; TRBD1 is a possible D gene (5 bases). CDR3 length: 14 residues. Germline CDR1 and CDR2: GTSNPN and SVGIG (reference sequence). The V end was cut by 8 bases, the J end by 4 bases, with 20 bases between.

The chain uses TRBV28 and TRBJ2-1; D is perhaps TRBD1 (6 bases). This CDR3 comprises 16 residues. V lost 6 bases, J lost 5 bases, and 20 bases lay in between. The germline V gene has CDR1 MDHEN and CDR2 SYDVKM. CDR3 sequence reads: CASRTPSQGFDNEQFF. The CDR3, as DNA: TGTGCCAGCAGAACCCCTAGCCAGGGGTTTGACAATGAGCAGTTCTTC.

The genes are TRBV20-1 and TRBJ2-3; TRBD1 might be the D (6 bases). Germline CDR1 is DFQATT and CDR2 is SNEGSKA (reference sequence). The CDR3 totals 11 residues. Trimming left V 2 bases short and J 8 bases short, with 8 bases between. In DNA form, the CDR3 reads TGCAGTGCTAGACAGGGGTCTACGCAGTATTTT. Its translation is CSARQGSTQYF.

The chain has TRBV11-2 and TRBJ2-7; D gene uncertain. The CDR3 spans 14 residues. Trimming pared 5 bases from V and 6 bases from J, leaving 17 bases between. Germline assignment: CDR1 SGHAT and CDR2 FQNNGV. The CDR3 nucleotides are TGTGCCAGCAGCCTTTTGACAAACGGGTTCGAGCAGTACTTC. It codes for CASSLLTNGFEQYF.

The chain employs TRBV29-1 and TRBJ2-2; a possible D gene is TRBD2 (7 bases). Looked up from germline, CDR1 is SQVTM and CDR2 is ANQGSEA. V was trimmed by 7 bases and J by 2 bases, leaving 17 bases between them. CDR3 length equals 15 residues. The CDR3 loop is CSGGGTSLNTGELFF. In nucleotides, the CDR3 is TGCAGCGGGGGAGGGACATCCCTTAACACCGGGGAGCTGTTTTTT.

This chain uses TRBV5-4 with TRBJ1-1; tentative D call: TRBD1 (6 bases). V was clipped by 4 bases and J by 4 bases, with 17 bases between them. The CDR3 has 15 amino acids. CDR1 and CDR2 from the germline V gene are SGHNT and YYREEE (reference sequence). CDR3 loop: CASSPPGGGGTEAFF. The CDR3 nucleotides read TGTGCCAGCAGCCCCCCGGGAGGGGGGGGCACTGAAGCTTTCTTT.

The chain links TRBV28 to TRBJ2-7; 12 bases are a match to TRBD1. This CDR3 spans 15 amino acids. The trim removed 8 bases at V and 2 bases at J, leaving 7 bases unmatched. Germline assignment: CDR1 MDHEN and CDR2 SYDVKM. The CDR3 sequence is CASGAGTGGPYEQYF. CDR3 bases: TGTGCCAGCGGAGCCGGGACAGGGGGCCCCTACGAGCAGTACTTC.

About this clone: One end of the junction is discordant with germline, which a read error may explain. The chain employs TRBV7-7 and TRBJ2-1; D is perhaps TRBD2 (5 bases). The CDR3 is made up of 13 amino acids. Germline V gene lookup returns CDR1 SSHAT and CDR2 FNYEAQ (reference sequence). The CDR3 spells CASSLGERDEQFF. DNA for the CDR3: TGTGCTAGCAGCTTAGGAGAGAGGGATGAGCAGTTCTTC.

The sample holds one count of this clone. V gene TRBV7-2 combines with J gene TRBJ2-1; D not certain. Trimming removed 5 bases from V and 7 bases from J, with 12 bases in between. Germline V gene data show CDR1 as SGHTA and CDR2 as FQGNSA. This CDR3 has 13 residues. CDR3 sequence reads: CASSGSLINEQFF. CDR3 sequence (DNA): TGTGCCAGCAGCGGCTCATTGATTAATGAGCAGTTCTTC.

The chain couples TRBV19 to TRBJ1-6; unclear D gene. V was trimmed by 8 bases and J by 3 bases, leaving 8 bases between them. This CDR3 is built from 13 residues. Germline lookup yields CDR1 LNHDA and CDR2 SQIVND (reference sequence). The CDR3 sequence: CASSADYNSPLHF. The CDR3 DNA reads TGTGCCAGTTCCGCAGACTATAATTCACCCCTCCACTTT.

V is TRBV7-2 and J is TRBJ2-7; unclear D gene. Germline lookup yields CDR1 SGHTA and CDR2 FQGNSA. V lost 1 base, J lost 1 base, and 8 bases lay in between. The length of the CDR3 is 14 residues. The CDR3 spells CASSLELPSYEQYF. The CDR3 DNA is TGTGCCAGCAGCTTAGAGCTCCCTTCCTACGAGCAGTACTTC.

This chain uses TRBV18 with TRBJ1-5, with D uncertain. This CDR3 is built from 15 residues. CDR1 is KGHSH, CDR2 LQKENI, per germline. The V end was cut by 3 bases, the J end by 2 bases, with 11 bases between. The DNA for the CDR3 is TGTGCCAGCTCACCGACCGGTTCAGGCAATCAGCCCCAGCATTTT. It is translated as CASSPTGSGNQPQHF.

The CDR3 DNA is TGTGCCAGTCGATGGACAGGGGGTCCAAATGAGCAGTTCTTC. Translated, it gives CASRWTGGPNEQFF. The chain joins TRBV19 to TRBJ2-1; 10 bases are a match to TRBD1. The CDR3 runs to 14 residues. J was trimmed by 7 bases and V by 8 bases; bases with no gene match: 8. Germline CDR1 LNHDA, CDR2 SQIVND (reference sequence).

This sequence joins TRBV6-1 and TRBJ2-5; TRBD1 matches 8 bases. V shed 6 bases, J shed 2 bases, and the junction held 2 bases outside the gene matches. Looked up from germline, CDR1 is MNHNS and CDR2 is SASEGT. This CDR3 is built from 13 residues. The CDR3 spells CASRNRGQETQYF. For the CDR3, the DNA is TGTGCCAGCAGGAACAGGGGGCAAGAGACCCAGTACTTC.

The chain links TRBV5-1 to TRBJ2-6; no definite D call. Germline V CDR1 and CDR2: SGHRS, YFSETQ. This CDR3 is 15 amino acids long. V was shortened by 3 bases and J by 1 base, with 8 bases between the two germline ends. CDR3 sequence: CASSWPESGANVLTF. For the CDR3, the DNA is TGCGCCAGCAGCTGGCCGGAGTCTGGGGCCAACGTCCTGACTTTC.

This chain connects TRBV7-2 to TRBJ1-1; D gene uncertain. In germline, CDR1 is SGHTA, CDR2 FQGNSA. This CDR3 spans 14 amino acids. V shed 0 bases and J shed 6 bases, with 11 bases lying between them. The CDR3 sequence: CASSLAGFGAEAFF. DNA of the CDR3: TGTGCCAGCAGCTTAGCCGGATTTGGGGCTGAAGCTTTCTTT.

The genes are TRBV6-5 and TRBJ1-1; D may be TRBD1 (5 bases). This CDR3 is built from 14 residues. Deletions cut 4 bases from V and 1 base from J, with 10 bases between. Germline CDR1 MNHEY, CDR2 SVGAGI. DNA of the CDR3: TGTGCCAGCAGTTTACAGGCGCCGAACACTGAAGCTTTCTTT. It specifies CASSLQAPNTEAFF.

This chain connects TRBV6-6 to TRBJ2-4; possible D gene TRBD2, 6 bases. The CDR3 consists of 14 residues. Trimming left V 4 bases short and J 2 bases short, with 9 bases between. Germline values: CDR1 MNHNY, CDR2 SVGAGI (reference sequence). The CDR3 coding sequence is TGTGCCAGCAGTTCCGGGAGTCCCAAAAACATTCAGTACTTC. Protein: CASSSGSPKNIQYF.

The chain is built from TRBV7-2 and TRBJ1-2; 7 nucleotides agree with TRBD1. CDR1 is SGHTA and CDR2 is FQGNSA in the germline V gene. With 1 base clipped from V and 0 bases from J, the junction kept 8 bases outside the gene matches. The CDR3 is 17 residues long. The CDR3 DNA sequence: TGTGCCAGCAGCTTAGGGACAGGCGCCTTAGCTAACTATGGCTACACCTTC. Protein sequence: CASSLGTGALANYGYTF.

This rearrangement joins TRBV7-9 to TRBJ2-3, with D possibly matching TRBD1 (6 bases). The germline CDR1 and CDR2 sequences are SEHNR and FQNEAQ (reference sequence). V shed 3 bases and J shed 0 bases, with 10 bases lying between them. The CDR3 loop spans 15 amino acids. Written as DNA, the CDR3 is TGTGCCAGCAGCTTGGACACAGGGAGCACAGATACGCAGTATTTT. Its translation: CASSLDTGSTDTQYF.